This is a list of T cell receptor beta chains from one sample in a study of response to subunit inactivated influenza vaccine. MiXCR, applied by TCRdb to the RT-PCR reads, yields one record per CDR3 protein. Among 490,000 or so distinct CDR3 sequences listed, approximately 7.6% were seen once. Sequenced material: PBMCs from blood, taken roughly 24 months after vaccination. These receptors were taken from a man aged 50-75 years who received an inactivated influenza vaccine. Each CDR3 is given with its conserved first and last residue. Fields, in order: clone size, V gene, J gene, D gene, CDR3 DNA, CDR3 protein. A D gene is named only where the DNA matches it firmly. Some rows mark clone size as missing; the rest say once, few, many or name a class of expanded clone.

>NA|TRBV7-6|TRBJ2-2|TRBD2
TGTGCCAGCAGCCATTCTGGGGGGGCGAACACCGGGGAGCTGTTTTTT
CASSHSGGANTGELFF
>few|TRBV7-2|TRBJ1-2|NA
TGTGCCAGCAGGCGGGACCGAGAATATGGCTACACCTTC
CASRRDREYGYTF
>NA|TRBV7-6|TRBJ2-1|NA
TGTGCCAGCAGCTTATCGCAGGGTTCCAAGTTCTTC
CASSLSQGSKFF
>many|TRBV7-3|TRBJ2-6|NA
TGTGCCAGCAGCTTAGACAGCTCTGGGGCCAACGTCCTGACTTTC
CASSLDSSGANVLTF
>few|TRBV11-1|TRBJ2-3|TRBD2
TGTGCCAGCAGCTCACGGATGAGTTTAGCGGGAGGGCCGATCCCAGATACGCAGTATTTT
CASSSRMSLAGGPIPDTQYF
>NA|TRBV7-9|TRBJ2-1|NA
TGTGCCAGCAGCTACCTTGGCTTTCAATACAATGAGCAGTTCTTC
CASSYLGFQYNEQFF
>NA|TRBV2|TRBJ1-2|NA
TGTGCCAGCAGTGAACTACCGGGACCTAGGCCCTATGGCTACACCTTC
CASSELPGPRPYGYTF
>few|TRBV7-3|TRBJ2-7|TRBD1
TGTGCCGGGACAGTCCCCTACGAGCAGTACTTC
CAGTVPYEQYF
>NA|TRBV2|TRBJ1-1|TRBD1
TGTGCCAGCAGTACAGGGGGCTACACTGAAGCTTTCTTT
CASSTGGYTEAFF
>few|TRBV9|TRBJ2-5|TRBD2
TGTGCCAGCAGCACCTCCGGGACTAGCTCCCTGGAGACCCAGTACTTC
CASSTSGTSSLETQYF
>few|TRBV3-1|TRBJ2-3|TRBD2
TGTGCCAGCAGCCAAGATTATGGGACTAGCGGGGGGACAGATACGCAGTATTTT
CASSQDYGTSGGTDTQYF
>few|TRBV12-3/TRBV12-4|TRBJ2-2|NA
TGTGCCAGCCCTATGGGACCCCAGAACACCGGGGAGCTGTTTTTT
CASPMGPQNTGELFF
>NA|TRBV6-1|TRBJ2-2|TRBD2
TGTGCCAGCAGGGGCGACAGCGGGGGGACCGTGGAGCTGTTTTTT
CASRGDSGGTVELFF
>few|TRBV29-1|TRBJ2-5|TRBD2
TGCAGCGTAGGACTAGCGGGGGGCGCGGAGACCCAGTACTTC
CSVGLAGGAETQYF
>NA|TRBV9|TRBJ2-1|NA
TGTGCCAGCAGCGTAGGGGCGGGACCCCTCAATGAGCAGTTCTTC
CASSVGAGPLNEQFF
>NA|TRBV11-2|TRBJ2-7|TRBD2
TGTGCCAGCAGCTGGACTAGCAGTACCTACGAGCAGTACTTC
CASSWTSSTYEQYF
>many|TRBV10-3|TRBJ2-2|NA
TGTGCCATCAGTGACTTGAGGGGGGCGCGTATCACCGGGGAGCTGTTTTTT
CAISDLRGARITGELFF
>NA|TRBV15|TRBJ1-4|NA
TGTGCCACCAGCAGAGATCGGGCGGAAAATGAAAAACTGTTTTTT
CATSRDRAENEKLFF
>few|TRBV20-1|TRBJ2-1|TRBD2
TGCAGTGCTTTGACCGGGACTAGCGGGAATTACAATGAGCAGTTCTTC
CSALTGTSGNYNEQFF
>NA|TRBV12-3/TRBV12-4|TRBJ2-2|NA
TGTGCCAGCACCCCGGAGCAGGGGAACACCGGGGAGCTGTTTTTT
CASTPEQGNTGELFF
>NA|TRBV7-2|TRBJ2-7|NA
TGTGCCAGCAGCTTAGAGCCGGATTCCGAGCAGTACTTC
CASSLEPDSEQYF
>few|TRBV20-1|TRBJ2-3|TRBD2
TGCAGTGCTGGGGCCGGGACTAGCGGGGGGAGCACAGATACGCAGTATTTT
CSAGAGTSGGSTDTQYF
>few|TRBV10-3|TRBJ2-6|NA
TGTGCCATTGGCCGGTCTGGGGCCAACGTCCTGACTTTC
CAIGRSGANVLTF
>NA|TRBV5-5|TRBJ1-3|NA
TGTGCCAGCAGCCCCTGGGACACTCGCGGAAACACCATATATTTT
CASSPWDTRGNTIYF
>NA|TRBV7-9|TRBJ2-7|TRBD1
TGTGCCAGCAGCTTAGGGGGGACAGGGTCAATCTACGAGCAGTACTTC
CASSLGGTGSIYEQYF
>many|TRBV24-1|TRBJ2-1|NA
TGTGCCACCAGTGATTTGTCTCCAAGCTCCTACAATGAGCAGTTCTTC
CATSDLSPSSYNEQFF
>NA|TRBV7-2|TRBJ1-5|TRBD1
TGTGCCAGCAGCCTCTGGGACAGCTCTCATCAGCCCCAGCATTTT
CASSLWDSSHQPQHF
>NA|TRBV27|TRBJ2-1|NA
TGTGCCAGCAGTCCACTAGAGCCCTACTACAATGAGCAGTTCTTC
CASSPLEPYYNEQFF